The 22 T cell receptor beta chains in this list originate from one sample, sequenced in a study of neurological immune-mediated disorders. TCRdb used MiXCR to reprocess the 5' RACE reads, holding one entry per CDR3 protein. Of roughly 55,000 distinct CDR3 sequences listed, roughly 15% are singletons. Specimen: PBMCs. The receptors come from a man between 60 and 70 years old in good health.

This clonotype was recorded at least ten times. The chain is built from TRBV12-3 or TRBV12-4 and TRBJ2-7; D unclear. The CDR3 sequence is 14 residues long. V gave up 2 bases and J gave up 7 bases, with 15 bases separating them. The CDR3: CASSLYPVTWEQYF. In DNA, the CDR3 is TGTGCCAGCAGTTTATACCCCGTTACGTGGGAGCAGTACTTC.

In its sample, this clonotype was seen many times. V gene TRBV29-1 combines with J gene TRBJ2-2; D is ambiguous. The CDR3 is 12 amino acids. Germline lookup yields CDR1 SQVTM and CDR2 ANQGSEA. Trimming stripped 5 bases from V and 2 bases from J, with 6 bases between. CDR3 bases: TGCAGCGTTCCCAGTAACACCGGGGAGCTGTTTTTT. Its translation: CSVPSNTGELFF.

Written as DNA, the CDR3 is TGCGCCAGCAGCCCCCAGGTGTCCTATGGCTACACCTTC. Its protein is CASSPQVSYGYTF. The chain combines TRBV5-1 with TRBJ1-2, with D unresolved. The V end lost 4 bases, the J end lost 4 bases, and 11 bases lay between the germline ends. CDR3 size: 13 residues. Germline V gene data show CDR1 as SGHRS and CDR2 as YFSETQ.

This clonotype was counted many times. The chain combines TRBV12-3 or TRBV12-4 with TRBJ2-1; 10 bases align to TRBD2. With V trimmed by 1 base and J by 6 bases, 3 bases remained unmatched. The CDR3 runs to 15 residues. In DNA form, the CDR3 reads TGTGCCAGCAGTTTAGTAGCGGGAGGCAGCAATGAGCAGTTCTTC. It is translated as CASSLVAGGSNEQFF.

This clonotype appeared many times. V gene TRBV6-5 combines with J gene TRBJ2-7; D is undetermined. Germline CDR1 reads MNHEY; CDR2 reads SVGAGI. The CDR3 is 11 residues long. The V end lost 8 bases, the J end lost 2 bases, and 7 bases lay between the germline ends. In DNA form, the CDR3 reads TGTGCCAGCCGGGCAACCTACGAGCAGTACTTC. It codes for CASRATYEQYF.

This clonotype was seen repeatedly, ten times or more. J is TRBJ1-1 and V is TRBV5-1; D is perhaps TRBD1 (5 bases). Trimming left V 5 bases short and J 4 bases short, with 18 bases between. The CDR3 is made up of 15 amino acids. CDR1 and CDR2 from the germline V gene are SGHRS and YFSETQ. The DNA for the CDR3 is TGCGCCAGCAGTTCCGGTCGCAATGGGGCCACTGAAGCTTTCTTT. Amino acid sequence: CASSSGRNGATEAFF.

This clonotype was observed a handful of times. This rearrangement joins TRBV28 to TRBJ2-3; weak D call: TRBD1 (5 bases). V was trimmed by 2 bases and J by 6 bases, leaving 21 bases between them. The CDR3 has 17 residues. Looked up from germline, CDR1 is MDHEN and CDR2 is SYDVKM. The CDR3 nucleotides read TGTGCCAGCAGTTTACCTTTTCAGGGCTCGCATTTGGATACGCAGTATTTT. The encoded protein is CASSLPFQGSHLDTQYF.

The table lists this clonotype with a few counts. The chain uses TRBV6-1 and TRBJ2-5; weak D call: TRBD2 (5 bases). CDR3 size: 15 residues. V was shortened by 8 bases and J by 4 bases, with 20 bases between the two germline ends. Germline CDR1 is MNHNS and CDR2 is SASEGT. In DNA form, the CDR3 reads TGTGCCAGCGAGGGCCTAGCTCCTCCGCGAGAGACCCAGTACTTC. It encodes CASEGLAPPRETQYF.

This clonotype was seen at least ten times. The CDR3 protein is CSAQGGGRELFF. DNA of the CDR3: TGCAGTGCCCAAGGCGGGGGCCGGGAGCTGTTTTTT. The chain couples TRBV20-1 to TRBJ2-2; D might be TRBD2 (7 bases). The CDR3 has 12 amino acids. Germline CDR1 is DFQATT and CDR2 is SNEGSKA (reference sequence). The V end was cut by 6 bases, the J end by 9 bases, with 14 bases between.

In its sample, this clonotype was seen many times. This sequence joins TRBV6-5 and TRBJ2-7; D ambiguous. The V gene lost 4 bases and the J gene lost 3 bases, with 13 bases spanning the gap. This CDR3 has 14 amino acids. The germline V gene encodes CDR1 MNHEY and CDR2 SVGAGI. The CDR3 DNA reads TGTGCCAGCAGTTCTCCGGGCCGAAACTACGAGCAGTACTTC. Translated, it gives CASSSPGRNYEQYF.

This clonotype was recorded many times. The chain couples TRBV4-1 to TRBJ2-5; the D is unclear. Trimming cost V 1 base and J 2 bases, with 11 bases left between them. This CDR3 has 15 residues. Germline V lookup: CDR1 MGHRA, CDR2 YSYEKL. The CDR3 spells CASSQGPAPQETQYF. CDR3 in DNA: TGCGCCAGCAGCCAAGGTCCGGCCCCACAAGAGACCCAGTACTTC.

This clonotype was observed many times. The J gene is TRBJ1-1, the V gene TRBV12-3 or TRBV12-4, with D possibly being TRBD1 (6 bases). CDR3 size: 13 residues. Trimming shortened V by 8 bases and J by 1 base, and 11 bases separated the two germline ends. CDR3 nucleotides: TGTGCCAGCGTCAAGGGGGGGAACACTGAAGCTTTCTTT. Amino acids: CASVKGGNTEAFF.

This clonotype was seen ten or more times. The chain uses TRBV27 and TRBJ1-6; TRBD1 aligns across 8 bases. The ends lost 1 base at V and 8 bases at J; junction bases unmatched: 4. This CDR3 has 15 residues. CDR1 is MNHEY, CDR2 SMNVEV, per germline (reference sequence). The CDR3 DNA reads TGTGCCAGCAGTTTATACAGGGGGAAAGATTCACCCCTCCACTTT. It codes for CASSLYRGKDSPLHF.

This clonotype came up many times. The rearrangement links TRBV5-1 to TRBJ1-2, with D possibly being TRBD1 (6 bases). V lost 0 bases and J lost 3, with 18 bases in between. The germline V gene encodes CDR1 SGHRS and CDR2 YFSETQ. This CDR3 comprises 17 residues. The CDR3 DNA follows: TGCGCCAGCAGCTTGGCCCCACGAGGGGGGCGCCACTATGGCTACACCTTC. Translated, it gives CASSLAPRGGRHYGYTF. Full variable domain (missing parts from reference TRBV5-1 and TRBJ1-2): KAGVTQTPRYLIKTRGQQVTLSCSPISGHRSVSWYQQTPGQGLQFLFEYFSETQRNKGNFPGRFSGRQFSNSRSEMNVSTLELGDSALYLCASSLAPRGGRHYGYTFGSGTRLTVV.

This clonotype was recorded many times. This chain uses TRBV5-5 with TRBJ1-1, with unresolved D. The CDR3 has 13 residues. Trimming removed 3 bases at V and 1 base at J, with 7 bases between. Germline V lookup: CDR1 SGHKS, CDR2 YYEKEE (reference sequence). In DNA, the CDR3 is TGTGCCAGCAGCTCGAAGCCGAACACTGAAGCTTTCTTT. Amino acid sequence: CASSSKPNTEAFF.

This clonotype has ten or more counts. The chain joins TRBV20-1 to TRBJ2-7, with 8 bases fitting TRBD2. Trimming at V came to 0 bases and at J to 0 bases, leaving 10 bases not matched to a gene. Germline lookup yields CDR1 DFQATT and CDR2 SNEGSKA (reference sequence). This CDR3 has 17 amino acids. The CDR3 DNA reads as TGCAGTGCTAGAGATGGGGGGGGAAGCGGGAGCTCCTACGAGCAGTACTTC. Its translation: CSARDGGGSGSSYEQYF.

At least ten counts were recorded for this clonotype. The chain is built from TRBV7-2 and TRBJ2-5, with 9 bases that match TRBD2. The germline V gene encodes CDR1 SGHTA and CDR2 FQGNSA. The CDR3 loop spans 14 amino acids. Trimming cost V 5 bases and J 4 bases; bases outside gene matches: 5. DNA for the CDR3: TGTGCCAGCAGCCCGGGACTAGCAGTAGAGACCCAGTACTTC. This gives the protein CASSPGLAVETQYF.

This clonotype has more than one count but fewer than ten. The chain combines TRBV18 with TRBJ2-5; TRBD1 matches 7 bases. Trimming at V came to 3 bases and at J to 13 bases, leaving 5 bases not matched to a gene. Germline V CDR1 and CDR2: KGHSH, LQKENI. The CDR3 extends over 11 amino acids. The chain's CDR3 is CASSPGTERYF. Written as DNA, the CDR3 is TGTGCCAGCTCACCGGGGACAGAGCGGTACTTC.

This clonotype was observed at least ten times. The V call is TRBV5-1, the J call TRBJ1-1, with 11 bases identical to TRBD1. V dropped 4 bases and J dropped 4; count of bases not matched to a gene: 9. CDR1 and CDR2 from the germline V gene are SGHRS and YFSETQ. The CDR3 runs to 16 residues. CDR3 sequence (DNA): TGCGCCAGCAGCCCGGGACAGGGGGGCGGACGCACTGAAGCTTTCTTT. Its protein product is CASSPGQGGGRTEAFF.

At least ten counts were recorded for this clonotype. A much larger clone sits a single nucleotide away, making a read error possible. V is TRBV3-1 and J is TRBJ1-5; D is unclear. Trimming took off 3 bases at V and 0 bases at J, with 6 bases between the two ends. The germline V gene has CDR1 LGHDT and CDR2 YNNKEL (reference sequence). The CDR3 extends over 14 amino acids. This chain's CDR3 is CASSQGYSNQPQHF. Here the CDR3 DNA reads TGTGCCAGCAGCCAGGGTTATAGCAATCAGCCCCAGCATTTT. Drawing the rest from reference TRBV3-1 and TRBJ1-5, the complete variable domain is DTAVSQTPKYLVTQMGNDKSIKCEQNLGHDTMYWYKQDSKKFLKIMFSYNNKELIINETVPNRFSPKSPDKAHLNLHINSLELGDSAVYFCASSQGYSNQPQHFGDGTRLSIL.

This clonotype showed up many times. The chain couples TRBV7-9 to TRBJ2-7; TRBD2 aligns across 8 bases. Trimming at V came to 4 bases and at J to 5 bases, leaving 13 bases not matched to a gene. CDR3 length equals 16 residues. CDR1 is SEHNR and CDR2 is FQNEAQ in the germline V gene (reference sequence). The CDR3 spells CASSYPPGTRNDEQYF. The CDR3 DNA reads TGTGCCAGCAGCTACCCGCCCGGGACTAGAAACGACGAGCAGTACTTC.

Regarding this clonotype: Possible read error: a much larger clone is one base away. This CDR3 is CSAKVVEFTDTQYF. CDR3 in DNA: TGCAGTGCTAAGGTAGTGGAGTTCACAGATACGCAGTATTTT. The rearrangement links TRBV20-1 to TRBJ2-3, with no clear D. The V gene's germline CDR1 is DFQATT and CDR2 SNEGSKA (reference sequence). Trimming removed 4 bases from V and 2 bases from J, with 13 bases in between. The CDR3 consists of 14 residues.